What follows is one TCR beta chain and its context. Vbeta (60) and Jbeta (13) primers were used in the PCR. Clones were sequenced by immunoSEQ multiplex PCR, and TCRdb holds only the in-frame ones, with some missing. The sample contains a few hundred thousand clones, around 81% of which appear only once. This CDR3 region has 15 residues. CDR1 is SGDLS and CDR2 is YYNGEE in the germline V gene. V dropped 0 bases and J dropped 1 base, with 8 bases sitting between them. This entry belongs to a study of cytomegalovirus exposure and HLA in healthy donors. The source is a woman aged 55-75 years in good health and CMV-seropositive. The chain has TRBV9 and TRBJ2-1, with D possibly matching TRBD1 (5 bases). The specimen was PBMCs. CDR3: CASSVGGDSYNEQFF. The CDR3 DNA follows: TGTGCCAGCAGCGTAGGGGGCGATTCCTACAATGAGCAGTTCTTC.